These 31 T cell receptor beta chains share one sample of origin, sequenced in a study of cytomegalovirus exposure and HLA in healthy donors. Amplification used 60 Vbeta primers and 13 Jbeta primers. TCRdb's table, derived via immunoSEQ multiplex PCR, lists solely in-frame clones and lacks some. Seen here are 60,000 to 75,000 clones, approximately 79% observed once, and the top ten hold just under 3%. Source material: PBMCs. These receptors came from a woman aged 25 to 39 in good health and CMV-seronegative.

The chain combines TRBV27 with TRBJ2-1; TRBD2 matches at 9 bases. J was trimmed by 6 bases and V by 6 bases; bases with no gene match: 9. CDR1 is MNHEY and CDR2 is SMNVEV in the germline V gene (reference sequence). The CDR3 extends over 15 amino acids. CDR3 coding DNA: TGTGCCAGCAGCTCTCTAGCGGGGTCACGCAATGAGCAGTTCTTC. Its protein is CASSSLAGSRNEQFF.

The chain uses TRBV2 and TRBJ2-7; 7 bases match TRBD1. With V trimmed by 8 bases and J by 4 bases, 11 bases remained unmatched. The CDR3 is 14 residues long. CDR1 and CDR2 from the germline V gene are SNHLY and FYNNEI. The CDR3 DNA reads TGTGCCAGCGGGAGCAGGACAGGACGGTACGAGCAGTACTTC. Translated: CASGSRTGRYEQYF.

The chain's CDR3 is CASSFSTSGALTDTQYF. CDR3 coding DNA: TGCGCCAGCAGCTTCTCGACTAGCGGGGCCCTCACAGATACGCAGTATTTT. This chain links TRBV5-1 with TRBJ2-3; the match to TRBD2 covers 11 bases. V shed 2 bases, J shed 2 bases, and the junction held 7 bases outside the gene matches. The CDR3 totals 17 residues. Germline-derived CDR1 and CDR2 are SGHRS and YFSETQ. Supplemented by reference TRBV5-1 and TRBJ2-3, the full variable domain reads KAGVTQTPRYLIKTRGQQVTLSCSPISGHRSVSWYQQTPGQGLQFLFEYFSETQRNKGNFPGRFSGRQFSNSRSEMNVSTLELGDSALYLCASSFSTSGALTDTQYFGPGTRLTVL.

The chain is built from TRBV4-1 and TRBJ2-3, with D unclear. Trimming stripped 0 bases from V and 6 bases from J, with 22 bases between. This CDR3 spans 18 amino acids. Germline-derived CDR1 and CDR2 are MGHRA and YSYEKL. The CDR3 coding sequence is TGCGCCAGCAGCCAAGACGACCAGCGAGCCCGTCGTCCTGATACGCAGTATTTT. Translating it yields CASSQDDQRARRPDTQYF.

This clone has only a few counts. The chain uses TRBV5-4 and TRBJ1-5; D is unresolved. Between the trimmed V and J ends, which lost 0 bases and 5 bases, there was a span of 6 bases. CDR3 length: 13 amino acids. Per the germline V gene, CDR1 is SGHNT and CDR2 is YYREEE (reference sequence). DNA for the CDR3: TGTGCCAGCAGCTTGGGGCAGGATCAGCCCCAGCATTTT. It is translated as CASSLGQDQPQHF. Together with reference TRBV5-4 and TRBJ1-5, the CDR3 gives the full variable domain: ETGVTQSPTHLIKTRGQQVTLRCSSQSGHNTVSWYQQALGQGPQFIFQYYREEENGRGNFPPRFSGLQFPNYSSELNVNALELDDSALYLCASSLGQDQPQHFGDGTRLSIL.

This clone has only one observation. The chain employs TRBV7-2 and TRBJ1-2; tentative D call: TRBD1 (5 bases). V was cut by 3 bases and J by 2 bases, with 7 bases left in between. Germline lookup yields CDR1 SGHTA and CDR2 FQGNSA. The CDR3 length is 13 residues. The CDR3 DNA reads TGTGCCAGCAGCTTTGACAGAAACTATGGCTACACCTTC. It is translated as CASSFDRNYGYTF.

The V gene is TRBV18, the J gene TRBJ1-5; D unresolved. Germline CDR1 KGHSH, CDR2 LQKENI. The V end lost 8 bases, the J end lost 0 bases, and 11 bases lay between the germline ends. The CDR3 runs 14 residues. The CDR3 here is CASARDNSNQPQHF. CDR3 nucleotides: TGTGCCAGCGCCCGGGATAATAGCAATCAGCCCCAGCATTTT.

This clone occurred once. The chain uses TRBV6-5 and TRBJ2-1, with 11 bases fitting TRBD2. The germline CDR1 and CDR2 sequences are MNHEY and SVGAGI. This CDR3 comprises 15 residues. The V segment lost 4 bases and the J segment 5 bases; nucleotides outside the gene matches: 4. For the CDR3, the DNA is TGTGCCAGCAGTTTACTAGCGGGAGTGAACAATGAGCAGTTCTTC. It encodes CASSLLAGVNNEQFF.

This clone has just a few counts. The chain joins TRBV11-3 to TRBJ1-1; D is perhaps TRBD1 (5 bases). V lost 3 bases and J 0 bases, leaving 14 bases between the germline ends. There are 16 residues in the CDR3. Germline assignment: CDR1 SGHNT and CDR2 YENEEA. CDR3 amino acids: CASSFNGGVMNTEAFF. CDR3 DNA: TGTGCCAGCAGCTTTAATGGGGGGGTTATGAACACTGAAGCTTTCTTT.

The gene calls are TRBV2 and TRBJ1-1; weak D call: TRBD1 (6 bases). Germline assignment: CDR1 SNHLY and CDR2 FYNNEI. Trimming removed 4 bases from V and 8 bases from J, with 14 bases in between. The CDR3 is 13 residues long. CDR3 sequence: CASSAKSRGEAFF. CDR3 nucleotide sequence: TGTGCCAGCAGTGCAAAGTCTAGGGGGGAAGCTTTCTTT.

The CDR3, as DNA: TGTGCCAGCAGTGAAGCGCAGCGGAATCCGTACTTC. The encoded protein is CASSEAQRNPYF. The chain uses TRBV2 and TRBJ2-7; possibly TRBD2 for D (5 bases). Germline CDR1 SNHLY, CDR2 FYNNEI. V dropped 0 bases and J dropped 12 bases, with 12 bases sitting between them. The CDR3 length is 12 residues.

The chain joins TRBV4-1 to TRBJ1-1; 9 nucleotides align to TRBD1. Germline assignment: CDR1 MGHRA and CDR2 YSYEKL. J gave up 3 bases and V 4 bases, and 3 bases lay outside the gene matches. The length of the CDR3 is 14 residues. This chain's CDR3 is CASSLRTGDTEAFF. CDR3 DNA: TGCGCCAGCAGCCTGAGGACAGGGGACACTGAAGCTTTCTTT.

The V call is TRBV5-1, the J call TRBJ2-1; 7 bases align to TRBD2. The ends lost 7 bases at V and 2 bases at J; junction bases unmatched: 12. Germline lookup yields CDR1 SGHRS and CDR2 YFSETQ. This CDR3 is built from 16 residues. The CDR3 coding sequence is TGCGCCAGCCAAATCCTCGGCGGGGGTACCTACAATGAGCAGTTCTTC. Its protein product is CASQILGGGTYNEQFF.

The J gene is TRBJ2-1, the V gene TRBV15; 10 bases map to TRBD1. The junction had 7 bases not matched to a gene; V was cut back by 2 bases and J by 0 bases. The CDR3 runs to 18 residues. Germline V gene sequence: CDR1 LNHNV, CDR2 YYDKDF (reference sequence). CDR3 bases: TGTGCCACCAGCAGACGACAGGGGGCTTCTAGCTCCTACAATGAGCAGTTCTTC. Translation gives CATSRRQGASSSYNEQFF.

This clone was seen just once. The chain is built from TRBV7-9 and TRBJ1-2; a weak D match, TRBD1 (5 bases). The CDR3 contains 11 residues. V lost 7 bases to trimming and J lost 8 bases, with 11 bases between them. Germline CDR1 reads SEHNR; CDR2 reads FQNEAQ (reference sequence). This chain's CDR3 is CASTDSPGYTF. Written as DNA, the CDR3 is TGTGCCAGCACAGACAGCCCGGGCTACACCTTC.

About this clone: An end of the junction does not agree with germline; a read error may underlie this. This sample also contains other DNA sequences that code for the same CDR3. V usage is TRBV5-6 and J usage is TRBJ2-7, with 9 bases lining up with TRBD1. CDR1 and CDR2 from the germline V gene are SGHDT and YYEEEE. The CDR3 consists of 14 residues. The DNA of the CDR3 is TGCGCCAGCAGCCTGGGACAGGGCCGCTACGAGCAGTACTTC. Residues: CASSLGQGRYEQYF.

This sequence joins TRBV7-8 and TRBJ1-4; D remains ambiguous. Germline CDR1 is SGHVS and CDR2 is FQNEAQ. V lost 1 base, J lost 7 bases, and 16 bases lay in between. The CDR3 is 16 amino acids. Here the CDR3 reads CASSLVQPLRGEKLFF. In nucleotides, the CDR3 is TGTGCCAGCAGCTTAGTTCAACCCCTGAGAGGTGAAAAACTGTTTTTT.

This sequence joins TRBV6-5 and TRBJ2-7; perhaps D is TRBD1 or TRBD2 (5 bases each). This CDR3 has 13 amino acids. Trimming stripped 7 bases from V and 3 bases from J, with 13 bases between. Germline loops: CDR1 MNHEY, CDR2 SVGAGI. CDR3 nucleotides: TGTGCCAGCAAAGAGGTTGGGGGCTACGAGCAGTACGTC. Protein product: CASKEVGGYEQYV.

V gene TRBV28 combines with J gene TRBJ2-3; 9 positions match TRBD1. Germline V gene data show CDR1 as MDHEN and CDR2 as SYDVKM. The CDR3 has 16 residues. V lost 4 bases and J lost 6; bases outside the gene matches: 11. The CDR3 spells CASSSPGQGKQDTQYF. The CDR3 bases are TGTGCCAGCAGTTCCCCCGGACAGGGGAAACAGGATACGCAGTATTTT.

The chain combines TRBV7-9 with TRBJ2-1; perhaps TRBD1 as D (6 bases). Germline lookup yields CDR1 SEHNR and CDR2 FQNEAQ (reference sequence). The length of the CDR3 is 15 residues. The V end was cut by 3 bases, the J end by 9 bases, with 18 bases between. CDR3 region: CASSLRDTPHLEQFF. The CDR3 region has the DNA TGTGCCAGCAGCTTGAGGGACACTCCGCACCTTGAGCAGTTCTTC.

The chain has TRBV7-6 and TRBJ1-1, with D unclear. V was shortened by 1 base and J by 7 bases, with 13 bases between the two germline ends. CDR3 length equals 14 residues. Per germline, CDR1 SGHVS and CDR2 FNYEAQ. The CDR3 spells CASSLEWSGDEAFF. The CDR3 DNA reads TGTGCCAGCAGCTTAGAATGGTCCGGGGATGAAGCTTTCTTT.

V usage is TRBV6-5 and J usage is TRBJ2-3, with TRBD2 matching 10 bases. CDR3 size: 15 residues. The junction had 0 bases not matched to a gene; V was cut back by 2 bases and J by 1 base. The germline V gene has CDR1 MNHEY and CDR2 SVGAGI. The CDR3 nucleotides are TGTGCCAGCAGTTACGGGACTAGCGGCACAGATACGCAGTATTTT. Protein sequence: CASSYGTSGTDTQYF.

As for this clone: The sample holds other DNA sequences that translate to the same CDR3. V and J are TRBV27 and TRBJ2-3; tentatively, D is TRBD2 (6 bases). The CDR3 runs 21 residues. The V and J ends lost 8 bases and 0 bases respectively, with 33 bases between them. Germline V gives CDR1 MNHEY, CDR2 SMNVEV (reference sequence). The DNA of the CDR3 is TGTGCCAGCGTCCCACCTTTGGAGGGTCGATTCGGCGGACTCAGCACAGATACGCAGTATTTT. Translating gives CASVPPLEGRFGGLSTDTQYF.

The chain is built from TRBV7-2 and TRBJ2-6; 8 bases align to TRBD1. This CDR3 is 16 amino acids long. J was trimmed by 4 bases and V by 2 bases; bases with no gene match: 4. Germline V gene lookup returns CDR1 SGHTA and CDR2 FQGNSA. DNA of the CDR3: TGTGCCAGCAGCTTACGGACAGGGTTGGGGGCCAACGTCCTGACTTTC. Its protein is CASSLRTGLGANVLTF.

The chain couples TRBV9 to TRBJ1-1; D perhaps matches TRBD1 (6 bases). This CDR3 has 15 residues. In germline, CDR1 is SGDLS, CDR2 YYNGEE. With 5 bases removed from V and 3 bases from J, the gap between germline ends came to 17 bases. The CDR3 DNA sequence: TGTGCCAGCAGTGAAACAGGGTTTCAGGACACTGAAGCTTTCTTT. Amino acids: CASSETGFQDTEAFF.

The chain uses TRBV9 and TRBJ2-1; 9 bases align to TRBD1. Germline V gene data show CDR1 as SGDLS and CDR2 as YYNGEE. The CDR3 consists of 14 residues. V was clipped by 0 bases and J by 8 bases; unmatched bases: 3. CDR3 in amino acids: CASSVGTGVHEQFF. The CDR3 nucleotides are TGTGCCAGCAGCGTAGGGACAGGGGTACATGAGCAGTTCTTC.

The J gene is TRBJ2-7, the V gene TRBV7-8, with 7 bases that match TRBD2. Germline assignment: CDR1 SGHVS and CDR2 FQNEAQ. With 0 bases clipped from V and 3 bases from J, the junction kept 2 bases outside the gene matches. The CDR3 totals 14 residues. The CDR3 region is CASSLAAGVYEQYV. The CDR3, as DNA: TGTGCCAGCAGCTTAGCTGCGGGGGTCTACGAGCAGTACGTC.

The CDR3 sequence: CASSRGQAYNEQFF. The CDR3, as DNA: TGTGCCAGCAGCCGGGGACAGGCCTACAATGAGCAGTTCTTC. The chain uses TRBV5-8 and TRBJ2-1; TRBD1 aligns across 8 bases. With V trimmed by 4 bases and J by 2 bases, 2 bases remained unmatched. The germline V gene has CDR1 SGHTS and CDR2 YDEGEE. The CDR3 sequence is 14 residues long.

The chain employs TRBV29-1 and TRBJ2-3; the match to TRBD2 covers 7 bases. CDR1 is SQVTM, CDR2 ANQGSEA, per germline. This CDR3 spans 17 amino acids. J gave up 2 bases and V 7 bases, and 18 bases lay outside the gene matches. CDR3 loop: CSGRGGMAGEHTDTQYF. CDR3 in DNA: TGCAGCGGCCGTGGGGGTATGGCGGGGGAGCACACAGATACGCAGTATTTT.

This sequence joins TRBV6-1 and TRBJ1-3; no clear D. With 4 bases removed from V and 0 bases from J, the gap between germline ends came to 13 bases. The germline CDR1 and CDR2 sequences are MNHNS and SASEGT. The CDR3 is made up of 16 amino acids. CDR3 DNA: TGTGCCAGCAGTGGAAGCTCAGGATTCTCTGGAAACACCATATATTTT. Its translation is CASSGSSGFSGNTIYF.

This chain connects TRBV9 to TRBJ2-1; 11 nucleotides align to TRBD2. V shed 7 bases and J 4 bases; nucleotides not matched to a gene: 10. CDR1 and CDR2 from the germline V gene are SGDLS and YYNGEE. This CDR3 contains 16 residues. CDR3: CASSVSGGAGYNEQFF. The CDR3 DNA reads as TGTGCCAGCTCGGTTAGCGGGGGGGCGGGTTACAATGAGCAGTTCTTC. The variable domain in full, with the rest retrieved from reference TRBV9 and TRBJ2-1, is DSGVTQTPKHLITATGQRVTLRCSPRSGDLSVYWYQQSLDQGLQFLIQYYNGEERAKGNILERFSAQQFPDLHSELNLSSLELGDSALYFCASSVSGGAGYNEQFFGPGTRLTVL.